What follows are 25 T cell receptor beta chains derived from one specimen sequenced in a study of blood T cell repertoires in COVID-19. Using immunoSEQ multiplex PCR, the repertoire was profiled, and TCRdb retains in-frame clones only, with some absent. Here the sample spans around 210,000 clones, more than 65% being singletons. Sequencing was performed on peripheral blood. The origin of the receptors is a human donor in a cohort sampled during active COVID-19.

This clone has more than one count but fewer than ten. The chain uses TRBV28 and TRBJ1-1; D uncertain. CDR1 MDHEN and CDR2 SYDVKM come from the germline V gene. V lost 7 bases and J lost 2, with 11 bases in between. This CDR3 region has 13 residues. This CDR3 reads CASKLFLNTEAFF. In DNA form, the CDR3 reads TGTGCCAGCAAATTGTTTCTAAACACTGAAGCTTTCTTT. The whole variable domain, filled in from reference TRBV28 and TRBJ1-1, reads DVKVTQSSRYLVKRTGEKVFLECVQDMDHENMFWYRQDPGLGLRLIYFSYDVKMKEKGDIPEGYSVSREKKERFSLILESASTNQTSMYLCASKLFLNTEAFFGQGTRLTVV.

This chain connects TRBV27 to TRBJ2-7; 11 nucleotides match TRBD1. CDR1 MNHEY and CDR2 SMNVEV come from the germline V gene (reference sequence). This CDR3 region has 15 residues. V was clipped by 6 bases and J by 4 bases; unmatched bases: 8. The CDR3 nucleotides are TGTGCCAGCAGGGGGGCGGGACAGGGGGGTTACGAGCAGTACTTC. Translation: CASRGAGQGGYEQYF.

This chain links TRBV5-1 with TRBJ1-2, with 8 bases matching TRBD1. CDR3 length: 17 amino acids. The germline gives CDR1 SGHRS, CDR2 YFSETQ. Trimming at V came to 4 bases and at J to 8 bases, leaving 19 bases not matched to a gene. The DNA of the CDR3 is TGCGCCAGCAGCATAGGCTCCGGGAACAGGGGGATGAGGGGCTACACCTTC. It encodes CASSIGSGNRGMRGYTF.

The chain links TRBV2 to TRBJ1-5, with 8 bases identical to TRBD1. The CDR3 runs 13 residues. The ends lost 6 bases at V and 5 bases at J; junction bases unmatched: 3. Germline V gene data show CDR1 as SNHLY and CDR2 as FYNNEI. CDR3 amino acids: CASRETGDQPQHF. DNA of the CDR3: TGTGCCAGCAGGGAGACAGGGGATCAGCCCCAGCATTTT.

V usage is TRBV19 and J usage is TRBJ2-5; a possible D gene is TRBD1 (5 bases). This CDR3 region has 15 residues. Germline values: CDR1 LNHDA, CDR2 SQIVND (reference sequence). Trimming removed 6 bases at V and 4 bases at J, with 18 bases between. CDR3 amino acids: CASSDPRGAAETQYF. In DNA form, the CDR3 reads TGTGCCAGTAGCGACCCCCGTGGGGCAGCAGAGACCCAGTACTTC.

V and J are TRBV2 and TRBJ2-2, with 8 bases lining up with TRBD1. The ends lost 10 bases at V and 8 bases at J; junction bases unmatched: 12. Looked up from germline, CDR1 is SNHLY and CDR2 is FYNNEI. The CDR3 totals 14 residues. The CDR3 region is CATSQGARKGELFF. CDR3 DNA: TGTGCCACTTCCCAGGGGGCGCGTAAAGGGGAGCTGTTTTTT.

The chain employs TRBV11-2 and TRBJ2-7, with TRBD2 identical over 13 bases. V lost 5 bases and J lost 3; bases outside the gene matches: 7. The CDR3 runs 16 residues. Per the germline V gene, CDR1 is SGHAT and CDR2 is FQNNGV. In nucleotides, the CDR3 is TGTGCCAGCAGCGTCGGACTAGCGGGAGACAACTACGAGCAGTACTTC. It specifies CASSVGLAGDNYEQYF.

V usage is TRBV5-1 and J usage is TRBJ2-7; a possible D gene is TRBD1 (6 bases). The CDR3 has 15 residues. V shed 0 bases and J shed 6 bases, with 16 bases lying between them. From germline, CDR1 is SGHRS and CDR2 YFSETQ. CDR3 nucleotide sequence: TGCGCCAGCAGCTTGGAGGGGGTATGGGGGCTCGAGCAGTACTTC. Translating it yields CASSLEGVWGLEQYF. Drawing the rest from reference TRBV5-1 and TRBJ2-7, the complete variable domain is KAGVTQTPRYLIKTRGQQVTLSCSPISGHRSVSWYQQTPGQGLQFLFEYFSETQRNKGNFPGRFSGRQFSNSRSEMNVSTLELGDSALYLCASSLEGVWGLEQYFGPGTRLTVT.

The CDR3 DNA follows: TGTGCCAGCAGCCCCGACTCGAGCAATGAGCAGTTCTTC. Translating gives CASSPDSSNEQFF. The V gene is TRBV7-9, the J gene TRBJ2-1; no clear D gene. Germline V gene data show CDR1 as SEHNR and CDR2 as FQNEAQ (reference sequence). The V end was cut by 5 bases, the J end by 6 bases, with 11 bases between. The CDR3 sequence is 13 residues long.

The V call is TRBV7-2, the J call TRBJ1-1; D gene unclear. Trimming stripped 5 bases from V and 1 base from J, with 11 bases between. The CDR3 is 14 residues long. The V gene's germline CDR1 is SGHTA and CDR2 FQGNSA. The CDR3, as DNA: TGTGCCAGCAGCCAGAATCCTGCGAACACTGAAGCTTTCTTT. Protein product: CASSQNPANTEAFF.

The chain has TRBV21-1 and TRBJ2-3; the table's D call TRBD2 went unverified against the DNA. TRBV21-1 is assigned pseudogene status. CDR3 length: 13 amino acids. CDR3 sequence: CASILSYTDTQYF. CDR3 DNA: TGTGCCAGCATCCTGTCGTACACAGATACGCAGTATTTT.

The chain recombines TRBV12-3 or TRBV12-4 with TRBJ2-1; D call uncertain. The V end lost 3 bases, the J end lost 7 bases, and 10 bases lay between the germline ends. The CDR3 contains 13 residues. Here the CDR3 DNA reads TGTGCCAGCAGTTTGTCAGGATCTAATGAGCAGTTCTTC. Its translation: CASSLSGSNEQFF.

The V gene is TRBV24-1, the J gene TRBJ2-3, with D possibly matching TRBD1 (6 bases). The length of the CDR3 is 15 residues. The ends were cut back, 7 bases at V and 2 bases at J, with 15 bases in the middle. CDR1 and CDR2 (germline): KGHDR, SFDVKD. CDR3 in amino acids: CATRAWDTNTDTQYF. The CDR3, as DNA: TGTGCCACCAGAGCTTGGGACACCAACACAGATACGCAGTATTTT.

The chain uses TRBV2 and TRBJ2-3; tentatively, D is TRBD2 (6 bases). This CDR3 spans 16 amino acids. The V end was cut by 10 bases, the J end by 3 bases, with 23 bases between. Germline loops: CDR1 SNHLY, CDR2 FYNNEI. The CDR3 DNA reads TGTGCCACCAGGGCGGGGTGGTCTACCCGAACAGATACGCAGTATTTT. Translated, it gives CATRAGWSTRTDTQYF.

In its sample, this clone was seen once. Other DNA sequences in the sample encode the same CDR3. The gene calls are TRBV7-2 and TRBJ1-5; TRBD1 matches 8 bases. The germline CDR1 and CDR2 sequences are SGHTA and FQGNSA. J was trimmed by 4 bases and V by 6 bases; bases with no gene match: 5. This CDR3 spans 14 amino acids. In DNA, the CDR3 is TGTGCCAGCAGACCGGGGACAGGTAATCAGCCCCAGCATTTT. Encoded protein: CASRPGTGNQPQHF.

The CDR3 region is CAWSVMLAGVGDTQYF. CDR3 DNA: TGTGCCTGGAGTGTAATGCTAGCGGGAGTGGGAGATACGCAGTATTTT. The J gene is TRBJ2-3, the V gene TRBV30, with 10 bases that match TRBD2. This CDR3 has 16 residues. V dropped 0 bases and J dropped 5; count of bases not matched to a gene: 8. The germline V gene encodes CDR1 GTSNPN and CDR2 SVGIG (reference sequence).

This rearrangement joins TRBV24-1 to TRBJ2-1; 7 bases are a match to TRBD2. Germline V gene sequence: CDR1 KGHDR, CDR2 SFDVKD. CDR3 length equals 15 residues. V was pared by 3 bases and J by 5 bases, with 6 bases of the junction left unmatched. Written as DNA, the CDR3 is TGTGCCACCAGTGATCGGCAGGGACTAAACAATGAGCAGTTCTTC. It yields the protein CATSDRQGLNNEQFF.

This clone was observed a handful of times. This chain links TRBV28 with TRBJ2-5; TRBD2 aligns across 8 bases. The junction had 12 bases not matched to a gene; V was cut back by 9 bases and J by 3 bases. The CDR3 sequence is 15 residues long. The germline V gene has CDR1 MDHEN and CDR2 SYDVKM. CDR3 sequence reads: CASKAPGTRKETQYF. For the CDR3, the DNA is TGTGCCAGTAAAGCTCCGGGGACTAGGAAAGAGACCCAGTACTTC.

V usage is TRBV5-1 and J usage is TRBJ2-1; 13 nucleotides align to TRBD2. The ends lost 5 bases at V and 10 bases at J; junction bases unmatched: 6. The length of the CDR3 is 14 residues. CDR1 is SGHRS, CDR2 YFSETQ, per germline. For the CDR3, the DNA is TGCGCCAGCAGACTAGCGGGAGGGAGTGGAGAGCAGTTCTTC. Translated: CASRLAGGSGEQFF.

The chain has TRBV9 and TRBJ1-5; D uncertain. Germline CDR1 SGDLS, CDR2 YYNGEE. This CDR3 is built from 14 residues. Trimming left V 2 bases short and J 1 base short, with 7 bases between. The CDR3 protein is CASSVGGSNQPQHF. In nucleotides, the CDR3 is TGTGCCAGCAGCGTTGGCGGGAGCAATCAGCCCCAGCATTTT.

The chain carries TRBV30 and TRBJ2-1, with 11 bases aligning to TRBD2. Trimming took 7 bases from V and 1 from J; bases not matched to a gene: 6. This CDR3 has 15 residues. Germline-derived CDR1 and CDR2 are GTSNPN and SVGIG (reference sequence). The CDR3 is CALTGTSGSYNEQFF. DNA of the CDR3: TGTGCCTTGACCGGGACTAGCGGATCCTACAATGAGCAGTTCTTC.

The chain uses TRBV7-2 and TRBJ2-5; tentative D call: TRBD2 (7 bases). This CDR3 is 15 amino acids long. In germline, CDR1 is SGHTA, CDR2 FQGNSA. Trimming shortened V by 5 bases and J by 3 bases, and 16 bases separated the two germline ends. The CDR3 DNA is TGTGCCAGCAGCCAAGCGGGGTCAGGGGAAGAGACCCAGTACTTC. Encoded protein: CASSQAGSGEETQYF. The whole variable domain, remainder taken from reference TRBV7-2 and TRBJ2-5, is GAGVSQSPSNKVTEKGKDVELRCDPISGHTALYWYRQSLGQGLEFLIYFQGNSAPDKSGLPSDRFSAERTGGSVSTLTIQRTQQEDSAVYLCASSQAGSGEETQYFGPGTRLLVL.

The chain has TRBV28 and TRBJ2-7, with 7 bases identical to TRBD1. CDR1 and CDR2 (germline): MDHEN, SYDVKM. This CDR3 contains 13 residues. V lost 2 bases, J lost 5 bases, and 3 bases stayed unmatched. The CDR3 protein is CASSLITGDEQYF. In nucleotides, the CDR3 is TGTGCCAGCAGTTTAATTACAGGGGACGAGCAGTACTTC.

The chain is built from TRBV15 and TRBJ2-5; 11 bases are shared with TRBD2. Looked up from germline, CDR1 is LNHNV and CDR2 is YYDKDF (reference sequence). The CDR3 consists of 17 residues. Germline trimming cut 5 bases from V and 2 bases from J; bases unmatched to any gene: 10. The CDR3 DNA follows: TGTGCCACCAGCTCGATTAGCGGGAGGGGGACTCAAGAGACCCAGTACTTC. Translated, it gives CATSSISGRGTQETQYF.

The chain carries TRBV4-1 and TRBJ1-2; TRBD1 matches 9 bases. The CDR3 loop spans 14 amino acids. Germline-derived CDR1 and CDR2 are MGHRA and YSYEKL. After removal of 2 bases from V and 7 bases from J, the junction contained 5 bases not matched to a gene. The CDR3 loop is CASSQPGQGRGYTF. The CDR3 DNA sequence: TGCGCCAGCAGCCAACCGGGACAGGGCCGTGGCTACACCTTC.